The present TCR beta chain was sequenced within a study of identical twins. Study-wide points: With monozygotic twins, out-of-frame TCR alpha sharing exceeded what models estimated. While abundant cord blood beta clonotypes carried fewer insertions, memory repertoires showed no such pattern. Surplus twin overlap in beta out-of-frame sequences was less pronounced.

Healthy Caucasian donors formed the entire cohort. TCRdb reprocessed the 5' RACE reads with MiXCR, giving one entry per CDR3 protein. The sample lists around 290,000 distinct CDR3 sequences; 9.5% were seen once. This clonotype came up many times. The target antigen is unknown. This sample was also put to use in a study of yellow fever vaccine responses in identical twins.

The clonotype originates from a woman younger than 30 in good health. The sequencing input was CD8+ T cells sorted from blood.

The CDR3 nucleotides are TGCGCCAGCAGCCCTGTGATCGGTCTTAAGGATGGCTACACCTTC. Protein product: CASSPVIGLKDGYTF. The chain couples TRBV4-1 to TRBJ1-2; D uncertain. CDR1 and CDR2 from the germline V gene are MGHRA and YSYEKL. The CDR3 spans 15 residues. V was pared by 4 bases and J by 6 bases, with 18 bases between.